The 7 T cell receptor beta chains reported below all come from one sample, sequenced in a study of cytomegalovirus exposure and HLA in healthy donors. Researchers ran the PCR with 60 Vbeta and 13 Jbeta primers. Profiling relied on immunoSEQ multiplex PCR, and the TCRdb table lists in-frame clones only, not all of them. The table records more than 100,000 clones, 55% to 75% of them present only once. The sample consisted of PBMCs. The receptor set was obtained from a man aged 50-60 years in good health and CMV-seropositive.

The rearrangement joins TRBV6-4 to TRBJ1-5, with D perhaps matching TRBD1 (6 bases). V lost 2 bases and J 3 bases, leaving 17 bases between the germline ends. The CDR3 consists of 17 residues. Germline CDR1 reads MRHNA; CDR2 reads SNTAGT. The CDR3 region is CASSDLRGGETNQPQHF. CDR3 nucleotide sequence: TGTGCCAGCAGTGACCTTAGGGGGGGTGAAACCAATCAGCCCCAGCATTTT.

This clone has more than one count but fewer than ten. V and J are TRBV5-1 and TRBJ2-2, with 11 bases identical to TRBD1. This CDR3 comprises 16 residues. Germline V gives CDR1 SGHRS, CDR2 YFSETQ. V shed 4 bases and J 3 bases; nucleotides not matched to a gene: 5. CDR3 protein: CASSPGQGAYTGELFF. CDR3 sequence (DNA): TGCGCCAGCAGCCCAGGACAGGGGGCCTACACCGGGGAGCTGTTTTTT. The variable domain in full, completed from reference TRBV5-1 and TRBJ2-2, reads KAGVTQTPRYLIKTRGQQVTLSCSPISGHRSVSWYQQTPGQGLQFLFEYFSETQRNKGNFPGRFSGRQFSNSRSEMNVSTLELGDSALYLCASSPGQGAYTGELFFGEGSRLTVL.

This clone has just one count. The gene calls are TRBV14 and TRBJ2-7; D is undetermined. The ends were cut back, 2 bases at V and 3 bases at J, with 5 bases in the middle. The CDR3 sequence is 12 residues long. Germline assignment: CDR1 SGHDN and CDR2 FVKESK. The CDR3 region is CASSQHGYEQYF. The CDR3 DNA sequence: TGTGCCAGCAGCCAACACGGCTACGAGCAGTACTTC.

The V call is TRBV5-1, the J call TRBJ2-1, with 14 bases identical to TRBD2. The germline V gene encodes CDR1 SGHRS and CDR2 YFSETQ. J gave up 9 bases and V 3 bases, and 5 bases lay outside the gene matches. This CDR3 region has 15 residues. CDR3 DNA: TGCGCCAGCAGCTCAGGGACTAGCGGGAGTAGTGAGCAGTTCTTC. It is translated as CASSSGTSGSSEQFF.

This chain connects TRBV7-9 to TRBJ1-4; 8 bases map to TRBD1. The junction had 6 bases not matched to a gene; V was cut back by 5 bases and J by 7 bases. The germline gives CDR1 SEHNR, CDR2 FQNEAQ (reference sequence). The CDR3 contains 14 residues. CDR3 loop: CASSPGGAGEKLFF. CDR3 bases: TGTGCCAGCAGCCCAGGGGGCGCAGGTGAAAAACTGTTTTTT.

The chain combines TRBV5-1 with TRBJ2-1, with 8 bases matching TRBD1. Trimming took 2 bases from V and 7 from J; bases not matched to a gene: 8. The CDR3 loop spans 15 amino acids. Germline V lookup: CDR1 SGHRS, CDR2 YFSETQ. CDR3 sequence: CASSFRQGFENEQFF. CDR3 DNA: TGCGCCAGCAGCTTCCGACAGGGGTTTGAGAATGAGCAGTTCTTC.

The chain couples TRBV2 to TRBJ1-5, with a possible D match to TRBD1 (5 bases). Trimming removed 7 bases at V and 7 bases at J, with 11 bases between. In germline, CDR1 is SNHLY, CDR2 FYNNEI. The CDR3 is made up of 12 amino acids. The CDR3 sequence: CASNGQGQPQHF. The CDR3 coding sequence is TGTGCCAGCAATGGACAAGGGCAGCCCCAGCATTTT. Drawing the rest from reference TRBV2 and TRBJ1-5, the complete variable domain is EPEVTQTPSHQVTQMGQEVILRCVPISNHLYFYWYRQILGQKVEFLVSFYNNEISEKSEIFDDQFSVERPDGSNFTLKIRSTKLEDSAMYFCASNGQGQPQHFGDGTRLSIL.